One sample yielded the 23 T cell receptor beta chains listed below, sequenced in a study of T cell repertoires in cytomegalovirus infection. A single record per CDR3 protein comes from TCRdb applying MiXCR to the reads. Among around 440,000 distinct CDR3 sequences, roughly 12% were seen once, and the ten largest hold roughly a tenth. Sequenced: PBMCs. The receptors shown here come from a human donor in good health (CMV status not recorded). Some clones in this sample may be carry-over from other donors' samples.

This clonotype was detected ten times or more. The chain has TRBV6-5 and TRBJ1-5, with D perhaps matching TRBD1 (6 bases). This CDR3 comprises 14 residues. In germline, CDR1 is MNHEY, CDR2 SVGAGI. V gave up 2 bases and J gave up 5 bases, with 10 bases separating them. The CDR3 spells CASSYDQGYQPQHF. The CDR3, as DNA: TGTGCCAGCAGTTACGACCAGGGGTATCAGCCCCAGCATTTT.

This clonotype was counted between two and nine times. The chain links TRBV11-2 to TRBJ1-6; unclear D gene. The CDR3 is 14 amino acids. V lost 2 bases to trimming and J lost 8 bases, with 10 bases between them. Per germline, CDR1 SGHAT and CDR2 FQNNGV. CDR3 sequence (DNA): TGTGCCAGCAGCTTAAATTCGCAGTATTCACCCCTCCACTTT. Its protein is CASSLNSQYSPLHF.

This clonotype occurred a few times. The CDR3 nucleotides read TGTGCCAGTAAAGGGTCGGGGGCTTTCTTT. This codes for CASKGSGAFF. V and J are TRBV19 and TRBJ1-1, with D uncertain. Deletions cut 7 bases from V and 11 bases from J, with 11 bases between. Germline V gene lookup returns CDR1 LNHDA and CDR2 SQIVND (reference sequence). There are 10 residues in the CDR3.

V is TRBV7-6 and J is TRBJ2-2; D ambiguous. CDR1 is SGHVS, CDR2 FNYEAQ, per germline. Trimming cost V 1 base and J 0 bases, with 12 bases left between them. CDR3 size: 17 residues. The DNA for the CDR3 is TGTGCCAGCAGCTTAGAGGACCCGAGGACGAACACCGGGGAGCTGTTTTTT. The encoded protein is CASSLEDPRTNTGELFF.

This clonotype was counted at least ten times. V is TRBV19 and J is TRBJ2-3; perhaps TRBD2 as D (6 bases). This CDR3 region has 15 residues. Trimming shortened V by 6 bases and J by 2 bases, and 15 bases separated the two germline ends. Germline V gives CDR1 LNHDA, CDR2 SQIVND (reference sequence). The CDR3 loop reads CASRYRSGLTDTQYF. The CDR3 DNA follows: TGTGCCAGTAGATACAGGTCGGGACTCACAGATACGCAGTATTTT.

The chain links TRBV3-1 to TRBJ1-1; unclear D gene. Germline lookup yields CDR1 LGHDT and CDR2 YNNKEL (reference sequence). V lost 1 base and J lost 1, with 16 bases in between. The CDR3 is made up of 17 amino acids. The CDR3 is CASSQAPWGDSNTEAFF. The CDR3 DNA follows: TGTGCCAGCAGCCAAGCCCCCTGGGGAGATTCGAACACTGAAGCTTTCTTT.

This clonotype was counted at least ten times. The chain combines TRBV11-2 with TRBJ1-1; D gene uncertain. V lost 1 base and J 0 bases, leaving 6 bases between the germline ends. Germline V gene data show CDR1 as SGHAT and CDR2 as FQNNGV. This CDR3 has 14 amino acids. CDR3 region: CASSLARLNTEAFF. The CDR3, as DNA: TGTGCCAGCAGCTTAGCCAGGTTGAACACTGAAGCTTTCTTT.

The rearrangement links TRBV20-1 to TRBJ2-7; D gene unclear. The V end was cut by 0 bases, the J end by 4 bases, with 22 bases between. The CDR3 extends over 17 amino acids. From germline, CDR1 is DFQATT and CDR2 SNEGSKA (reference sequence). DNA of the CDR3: TGCAGTGCTAGAGATCGTAGTGGGGTTAGGGTTCCGTACGAGCAGTACTTC. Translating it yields CSARDRSGVRVPYEQYF.

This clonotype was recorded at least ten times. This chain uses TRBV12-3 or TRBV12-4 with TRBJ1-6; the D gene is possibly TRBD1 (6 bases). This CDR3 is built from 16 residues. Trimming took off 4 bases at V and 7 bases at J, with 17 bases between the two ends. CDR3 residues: CASSSSGQRQNSPLHF. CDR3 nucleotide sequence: TGTGCCAGCAGTTCTTCTGGACAGCGGCAAAATTCACCCCTCCACTTT.

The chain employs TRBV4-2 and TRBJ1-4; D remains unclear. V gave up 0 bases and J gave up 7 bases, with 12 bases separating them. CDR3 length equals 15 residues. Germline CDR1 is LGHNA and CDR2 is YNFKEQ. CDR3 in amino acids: CASSQDLSRSEKLFF. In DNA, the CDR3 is TGTGCCAGCAGCCAAGATCTAAGTCGGAGTGAAAAACTGTTTTTT.

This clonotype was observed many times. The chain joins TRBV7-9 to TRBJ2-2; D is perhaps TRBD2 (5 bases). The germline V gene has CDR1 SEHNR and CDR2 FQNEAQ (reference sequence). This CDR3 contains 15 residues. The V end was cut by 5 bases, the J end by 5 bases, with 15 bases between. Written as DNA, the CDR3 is TGTGCCAGCAGCGCCGTACTACTAGTAACCGGGGAGCTGTTTTTT. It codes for CASSAVLLVTGELFF.

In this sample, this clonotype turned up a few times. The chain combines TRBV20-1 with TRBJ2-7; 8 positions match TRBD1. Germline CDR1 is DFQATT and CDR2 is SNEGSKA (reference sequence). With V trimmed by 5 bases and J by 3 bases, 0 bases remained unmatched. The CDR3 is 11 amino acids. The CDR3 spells CSAGQGYEQYF. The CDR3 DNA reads TGCAGTGCTGGACAGGGCTACGAGCAGTACTTC.

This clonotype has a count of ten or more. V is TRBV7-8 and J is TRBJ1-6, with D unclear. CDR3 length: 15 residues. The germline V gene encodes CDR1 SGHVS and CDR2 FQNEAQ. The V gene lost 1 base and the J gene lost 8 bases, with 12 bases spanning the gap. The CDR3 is CASSLVGVVDSPLHF. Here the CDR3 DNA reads TGTGCCAGCAGCTTAGTGGGAGTGGTGGATTCACCCCTCCACTTT.

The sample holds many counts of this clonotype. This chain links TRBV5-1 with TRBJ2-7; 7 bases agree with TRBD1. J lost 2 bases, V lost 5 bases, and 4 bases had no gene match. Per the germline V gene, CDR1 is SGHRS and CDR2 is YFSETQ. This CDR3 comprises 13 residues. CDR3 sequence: CASSSGTAYEQYF. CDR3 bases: TGCGCCAGCAGTTCCGGGACAGCCTACGAGCAGTACTTC.

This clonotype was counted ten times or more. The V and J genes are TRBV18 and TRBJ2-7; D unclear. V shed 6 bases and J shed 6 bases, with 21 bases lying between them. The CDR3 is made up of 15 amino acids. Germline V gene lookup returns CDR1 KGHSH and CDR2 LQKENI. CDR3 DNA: TGTGCCAGCTCCCCTATCGCCAACCCAGGTATCGAGCAGTACTTC. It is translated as CASSPIANPGIEQYF.

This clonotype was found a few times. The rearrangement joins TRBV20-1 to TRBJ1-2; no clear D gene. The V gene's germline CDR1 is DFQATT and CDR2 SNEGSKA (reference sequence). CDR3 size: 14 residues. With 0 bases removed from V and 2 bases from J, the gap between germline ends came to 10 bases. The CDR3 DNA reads TGCAGTGCTAGAGACCCGGCCGGAAACTATGGCTACACCTTC. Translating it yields CSARDPAGNYGYTF.

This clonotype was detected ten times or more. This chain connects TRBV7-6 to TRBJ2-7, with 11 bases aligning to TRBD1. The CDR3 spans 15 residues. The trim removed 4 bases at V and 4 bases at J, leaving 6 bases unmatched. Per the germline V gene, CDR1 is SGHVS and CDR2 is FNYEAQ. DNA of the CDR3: TGTGCCAGCAGCTCGGGACAGGGGGGCGGGTACGAGCAGTACTTC. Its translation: CASSSGQGGGYEQYF. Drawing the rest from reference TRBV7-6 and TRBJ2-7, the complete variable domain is GAGVSQSPRYKVTKRGQDVALRCDPISGHVSLYWYRQALGQGPEFLTYFNYEAQQDKSGLPNDRFSAERPEGSISTLTIQRTEQRDSAMYRCASSSGQGGGYEQYFGPGTRLTVT.

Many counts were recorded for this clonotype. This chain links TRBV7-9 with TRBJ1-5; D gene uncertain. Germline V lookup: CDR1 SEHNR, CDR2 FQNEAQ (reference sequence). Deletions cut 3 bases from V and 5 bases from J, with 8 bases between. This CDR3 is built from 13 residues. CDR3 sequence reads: CASSFTPDQPQHF. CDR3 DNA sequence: TGTGCCAGCAGCTTTACGCCTGATCAGCCCCAGCATTTT.

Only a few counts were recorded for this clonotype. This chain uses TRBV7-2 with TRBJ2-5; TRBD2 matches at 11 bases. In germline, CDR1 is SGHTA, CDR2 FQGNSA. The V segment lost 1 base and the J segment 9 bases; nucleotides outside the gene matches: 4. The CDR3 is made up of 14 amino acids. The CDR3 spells CASSLDGLAGSQYF. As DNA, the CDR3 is TGTGCCAGCAGCTTAGATGGACTAGCGGGTTCCCAGTACTTC. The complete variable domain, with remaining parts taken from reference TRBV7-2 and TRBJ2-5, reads GAGVSQSPSNKVTEKGKDVELRCDPISGHTALYWYRQSLGQGLEFLIYFQGNSAPDKSGLPSDRFSAERTGGSVSTLTIQRTQQEDSAVYLCASSLDGLAGSQYFGPGTRLLVL.

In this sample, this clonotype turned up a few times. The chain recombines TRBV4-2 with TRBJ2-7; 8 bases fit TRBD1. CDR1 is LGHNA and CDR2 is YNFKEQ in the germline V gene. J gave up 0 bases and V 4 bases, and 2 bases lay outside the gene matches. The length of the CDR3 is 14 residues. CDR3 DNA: TGTGCCAGCAGCCCGGACAGGGCCTCCTACGAGCAGTACTTC. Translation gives CASSPDRASYEQYF.

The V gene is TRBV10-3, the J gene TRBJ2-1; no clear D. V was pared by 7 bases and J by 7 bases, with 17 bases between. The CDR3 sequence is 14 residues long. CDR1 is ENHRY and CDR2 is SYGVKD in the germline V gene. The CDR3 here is CAITNEPGRNEQFF. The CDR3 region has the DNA TGTGCCATCACCAATGAGCCAGGACGGAATGAGCAGTTCTTC.

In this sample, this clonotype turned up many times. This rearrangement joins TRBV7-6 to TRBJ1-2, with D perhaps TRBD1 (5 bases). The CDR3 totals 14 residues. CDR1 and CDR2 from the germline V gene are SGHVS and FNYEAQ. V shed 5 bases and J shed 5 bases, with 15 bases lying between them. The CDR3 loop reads CASSPTGTEYGYTF. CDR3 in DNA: TGTGCCAGCAGCCCAACCGGGACTGAGTATGGCTACACCTTC.

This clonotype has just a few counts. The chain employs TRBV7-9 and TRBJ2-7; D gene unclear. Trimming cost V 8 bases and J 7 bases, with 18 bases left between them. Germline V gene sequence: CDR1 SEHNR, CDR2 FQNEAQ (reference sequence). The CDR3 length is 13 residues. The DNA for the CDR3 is TGTGCCAGCGGGCCGAAAGGGCGGCGGGAGCAGTACTTC. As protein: CASGPKGRREQYF.